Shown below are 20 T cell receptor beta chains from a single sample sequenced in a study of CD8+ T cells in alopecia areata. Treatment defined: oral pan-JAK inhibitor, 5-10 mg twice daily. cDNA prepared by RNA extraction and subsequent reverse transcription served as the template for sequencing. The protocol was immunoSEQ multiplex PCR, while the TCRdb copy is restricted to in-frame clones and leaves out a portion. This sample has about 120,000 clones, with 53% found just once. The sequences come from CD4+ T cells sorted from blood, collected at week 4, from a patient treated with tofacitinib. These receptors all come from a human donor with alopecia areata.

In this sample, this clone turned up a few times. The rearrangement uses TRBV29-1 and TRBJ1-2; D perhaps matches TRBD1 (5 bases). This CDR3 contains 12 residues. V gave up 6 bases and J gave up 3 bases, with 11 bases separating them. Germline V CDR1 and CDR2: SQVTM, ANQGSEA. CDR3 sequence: CSVTDTYYGYTF. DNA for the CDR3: TGCAGCGTCACGGACACGTACTATGGCTACACCTTC.

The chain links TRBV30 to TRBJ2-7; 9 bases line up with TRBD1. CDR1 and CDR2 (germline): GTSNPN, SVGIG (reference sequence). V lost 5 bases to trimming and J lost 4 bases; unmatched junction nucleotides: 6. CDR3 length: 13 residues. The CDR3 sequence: CAWGTGIRYEQYF. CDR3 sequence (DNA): TGTGCCTGGGGGACAGGGATAAGGTACGAGCAGTACTTC.

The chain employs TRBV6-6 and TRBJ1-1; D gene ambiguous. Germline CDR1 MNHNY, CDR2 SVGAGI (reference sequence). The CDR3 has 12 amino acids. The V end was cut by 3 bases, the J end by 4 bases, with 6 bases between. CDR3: CASSYQTTEAFF. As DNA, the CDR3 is TGTGCCAGCAGTTATCAGACCACTGAAGCTTTCTTT.

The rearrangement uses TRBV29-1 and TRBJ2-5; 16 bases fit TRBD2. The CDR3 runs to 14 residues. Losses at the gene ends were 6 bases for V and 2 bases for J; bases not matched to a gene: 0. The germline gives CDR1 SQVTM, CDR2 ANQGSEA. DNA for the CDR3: TGCAGCGTGGGACTAGCGGGGGGGCAAGAGACCCAGTACTTC. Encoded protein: CSVGLAGGQETQYF.

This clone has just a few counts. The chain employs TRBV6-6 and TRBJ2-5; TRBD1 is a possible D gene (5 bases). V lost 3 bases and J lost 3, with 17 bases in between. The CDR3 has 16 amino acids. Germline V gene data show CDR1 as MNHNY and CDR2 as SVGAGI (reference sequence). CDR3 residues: CASSYQGGLSEETQYF. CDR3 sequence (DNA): TGTGCCAGCAGTTATCAGGGTGGGTTGTCGGAAGAGACCCAGTACTTC.

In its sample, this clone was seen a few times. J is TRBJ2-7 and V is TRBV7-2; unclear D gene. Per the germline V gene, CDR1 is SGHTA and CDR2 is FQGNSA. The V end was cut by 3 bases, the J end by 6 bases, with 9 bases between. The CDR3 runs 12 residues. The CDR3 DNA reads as TGTGCCAGCAGCTTCCTGGAGTCCGAGCAGTACTTC. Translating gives CASSFLESEQYF.

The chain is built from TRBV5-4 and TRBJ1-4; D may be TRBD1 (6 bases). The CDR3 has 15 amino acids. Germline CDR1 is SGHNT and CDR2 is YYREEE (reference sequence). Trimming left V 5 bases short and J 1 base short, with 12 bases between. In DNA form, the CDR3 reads TGTGCCAGCAGAACGGGACATCAAACTAATGAAAAACTGTTTTTT. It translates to CASRTGHQTNEKLFF.

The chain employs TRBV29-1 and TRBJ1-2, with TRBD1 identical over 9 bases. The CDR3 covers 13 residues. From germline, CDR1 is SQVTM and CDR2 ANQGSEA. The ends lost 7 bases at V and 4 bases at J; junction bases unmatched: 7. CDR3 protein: CSASPGQGYGYTF. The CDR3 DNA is TGCAGCGCCTCACCGGGACAGGGCTATGGCTACACCTTC.

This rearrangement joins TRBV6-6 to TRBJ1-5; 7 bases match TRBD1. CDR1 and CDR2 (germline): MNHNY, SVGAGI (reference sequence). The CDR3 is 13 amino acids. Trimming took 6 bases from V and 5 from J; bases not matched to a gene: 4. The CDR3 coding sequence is TGTGCCAGCAGGACAGGGAAGGATCAGCCCCAGCATTTT. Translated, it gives CASRTGKDQPQHF.

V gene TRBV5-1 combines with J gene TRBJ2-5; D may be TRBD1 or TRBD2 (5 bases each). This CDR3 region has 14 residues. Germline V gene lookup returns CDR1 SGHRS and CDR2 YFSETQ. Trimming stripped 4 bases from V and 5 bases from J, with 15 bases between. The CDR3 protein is CASSPGRSGETQYF. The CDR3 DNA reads TGCGCCAGCAGCCCGGGACGGTCGGGCGAGACCCAGTACTTC. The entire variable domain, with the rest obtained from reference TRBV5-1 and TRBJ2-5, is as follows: KAGVTQTPRYLIKTRGQQVTLSCSPISGHRSVSWYQQTPGQGLQFLFEYFSETQRNKGNFPGRFSGRQFSNSRSEMNVSTLELGDSALYLCASSPGRSGETQYFGPGTRLLVL.

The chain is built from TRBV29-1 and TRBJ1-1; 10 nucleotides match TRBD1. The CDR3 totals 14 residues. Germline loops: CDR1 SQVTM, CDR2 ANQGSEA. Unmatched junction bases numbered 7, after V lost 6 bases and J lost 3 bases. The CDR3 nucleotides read TGCAGCGTCGGGACAGGGGAGAGGGACACTGAAGCTTTCTTT. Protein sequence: CSVGTGERDTEAFF.

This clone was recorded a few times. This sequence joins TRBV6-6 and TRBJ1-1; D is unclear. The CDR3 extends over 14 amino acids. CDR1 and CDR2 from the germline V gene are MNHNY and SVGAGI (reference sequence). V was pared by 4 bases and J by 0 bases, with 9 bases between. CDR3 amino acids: CASSSQTVNTEAFF. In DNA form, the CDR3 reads TGTGCCAGCAGTTCCCAGACGGTGAACACTGAAGCTTTCTTT.

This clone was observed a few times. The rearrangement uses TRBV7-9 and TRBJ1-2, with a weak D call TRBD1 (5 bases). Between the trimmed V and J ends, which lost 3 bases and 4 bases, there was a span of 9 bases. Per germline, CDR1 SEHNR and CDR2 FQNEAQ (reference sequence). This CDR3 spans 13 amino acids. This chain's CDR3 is CASSLTVLYGYTF. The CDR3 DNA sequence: TGTGCCAGCAGCTTGACAGTCCTCTATGGCTACACCTTC.

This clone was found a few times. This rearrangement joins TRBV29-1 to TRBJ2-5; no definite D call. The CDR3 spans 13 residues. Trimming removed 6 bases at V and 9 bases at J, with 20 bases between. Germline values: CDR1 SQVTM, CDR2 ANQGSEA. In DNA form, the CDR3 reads TGCAGCGTCGGCCCGGAGATACCCGCGGCCCAGTACTTC. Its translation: CSVGPEIPAAQYF.

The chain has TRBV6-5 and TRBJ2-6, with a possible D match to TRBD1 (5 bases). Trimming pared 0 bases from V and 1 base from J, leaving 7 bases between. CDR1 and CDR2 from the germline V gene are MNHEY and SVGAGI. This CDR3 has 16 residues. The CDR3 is CASSYSQGSGANVLTF. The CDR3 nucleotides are TGTGCCAGCAGTTACTCTCAGGGTTCTGGGGCCAACGTCCTGACTTTC.

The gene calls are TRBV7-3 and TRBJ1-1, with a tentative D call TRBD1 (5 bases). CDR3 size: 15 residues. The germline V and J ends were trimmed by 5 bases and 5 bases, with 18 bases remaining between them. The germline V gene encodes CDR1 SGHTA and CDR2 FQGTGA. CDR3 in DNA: TGTGCCAGCAGCCCCACCCGGGGCTTAGGGACTGAAGCTTTCTTT. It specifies CASSPTRGLGTEAFF.

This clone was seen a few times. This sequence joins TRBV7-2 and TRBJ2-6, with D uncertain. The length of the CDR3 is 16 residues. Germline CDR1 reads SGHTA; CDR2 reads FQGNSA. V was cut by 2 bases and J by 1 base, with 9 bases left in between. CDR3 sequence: CASSLSRASGANVLTF. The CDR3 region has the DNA TGTGCCAGCAGCTTAAGCCGCGCATCTGGGGCCAACGTCCTGACTTTC. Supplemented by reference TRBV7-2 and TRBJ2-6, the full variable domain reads GAGVSQSPSNKVTEKGKDVELRCDPISGHTALYWYRQSLGQGLEFLIYFQGNSAPDKSGLPSDRFSAERTGGSVSTLTIQRTQQEDSAVYLCASSLSRASGANVLTFGAGSRLTVL.

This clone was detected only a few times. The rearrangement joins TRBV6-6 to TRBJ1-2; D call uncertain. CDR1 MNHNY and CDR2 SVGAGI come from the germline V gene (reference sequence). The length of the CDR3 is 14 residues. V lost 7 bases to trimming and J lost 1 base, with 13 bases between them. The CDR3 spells CASTSPTSNYGYTF. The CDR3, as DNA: TGTGCCAGCACCTCGCCGACCAGTAACTATGGCTACACCTTC.

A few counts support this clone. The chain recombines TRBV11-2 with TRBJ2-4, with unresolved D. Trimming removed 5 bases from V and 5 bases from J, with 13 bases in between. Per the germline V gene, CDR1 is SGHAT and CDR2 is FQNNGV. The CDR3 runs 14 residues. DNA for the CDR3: TGTGCCAGCAGCCCCGACTCAGGAGAAAACATTCAGTACTTC. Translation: CASSPDSGENIQYF.

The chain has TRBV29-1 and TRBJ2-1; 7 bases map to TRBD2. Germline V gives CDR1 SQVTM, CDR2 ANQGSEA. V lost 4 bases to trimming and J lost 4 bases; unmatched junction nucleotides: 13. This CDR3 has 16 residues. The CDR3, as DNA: TGCAGCGTTGGGCTCGGGAGGCAGGGACTGTACAATGAGCAGTTCTTC. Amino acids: CSVGLGRQGLYNEQFF.